What follows are 32 T cell receptor beta chains derived from one specimen sequenced in a study of STAT5B mutations in CD4+ large granular lymphocyte leukemia. Method: immunoSEQ multiplex PCR; TCRdb's copy keeps in-frame clones and lacks some. The sample lists some 40,000 clones; less than 85% were seen once. The sample taken for sequencing was CD4+ T cells from blood buffy coats. These receptors were taken from a human donor in good health.

The V and J genes are TRBV19 and TRBJ2-3; no definite D call. This CDR3 comprises 15 residues. In germline, CDR1 is LNHDA, CDR2 SQIVND (reference sequence). The V gene lost 4 bases and the J gene lost 0 bases, with 11 bases spanning the gap. Here the CDR3 reads CASSRTHPSTDTQYF. CDR3 in DNA: TGTGCCAGTAGTAGGACCCACCCTAGCACAGATACGCAGTATTTT.

This clone was detected a few times. The V gene is TRBV4-1, the J gene TRBJ2-7; 8 bases match TRBD2. The CDR3 covers 17 residues. CDR1 and CDR2 (germline): MGHRA, YSYEKL. V shed 4 bases and J 1 base; nucleotides not matched to a gene: 12. The CDR3 here is CASSPGGRPPGSYEQYF. The CDR3 DNA reads as TGCGCCAGCAGCCCCGGCGGGAGGCCCCCCGGGTCCTACGAGCAGTACTTC.

The chain recombines TRBV5-5 with TRBJ1-4; D call uncertain. CDR3 size: 15 residues. Trimming removed 4 bases from V and 0 bases from J, with 10 bases in between. Germline V gives CDR1 SGHKS, CDR2 YYEKEE (reference sequence). The CDR3 here is CASSGPPATNEKLFF. The CDR3 DNA reads TGTGCCAGCAGCGGTCCGCCGGCAACTAATGAAAAACTGTTTTTT.

This clone was seen only once. The chain combines TRBV28 with TRBJ1-5; TRBD1 matches at 8 bases. This CDR3 is 14 amino acids long. The trim removed 6 bases at V and 3 bases at J, leaving 4 bases unmatched. Germline V gene data show CDR1 as MDHEN and CDR2 as SYDVKM. The CDR3 DNA is TGTGCCAGCAGCCGGACAGGGAACAATCAGCCCCAGCATTTT. It is translated as CASSRTGNNQPQHF.

The chain couples TRBV20-1 to TRBJ1-1; D remains ambiguous. In germline, CDR1 is DFQATT, CDR2 SNEGSKA (reference sequence). The CDR3 runs 11 residues. The CDR3 spells CRLAWAPEAFF. The CDR3 region has the DNA TGCAGATTGGCCTGGGCGCCTGAAGCTTTCTTT.

The chain uses TRBV7-2 and TRBJ1-2; no firm D call. Trimming shortened V by 1 base and J by 6 bases, and 15 bases separated the two germline ends. This CDR3 region has 15 residues. CDR1 is SGHTA and CDR2 is FQGNSA in the germline V gene. The CDR3 DNA follows: TGTGCCAGCAGCTTAGTATCCCCCGGGAACCATGGCTACACCTTC. The encoded protein is CASSLVSPGNHGYTF.

The rearrangement uses TRBV10-3 and TRBJ2-3, with 10 bases aligning to TRBD2. Losses at the gene ends were 6 bases for V and 5 bases for J; bases not matched to a gene: 5. The CDR3 runs 14 residues. The germline gives CDR1 ENHRY, CDR2 SYGVKD. CDR3 coding DNA: TGTGCCATCAGATCTAGCGGGAGTATAGATACGCAGTATTTT. Translating it yields CAIRSSGSIDTQYF.

The chain recombines TRBV6-5 with TRBJ1-5; D might be TRBD1 (5 bases). The CDR3 length is 15 residues. Germline V gives CDR1 MNHEY, CDR2 SVGAGI. Trimming removed 0 bases at V and 3 bases at J, with 9 bases between. CDR3 coding DNA: TGTGCCAGCAGTTACTCAGGGGTTACCAATCAGCCCCAGCATTTT. Translated, it gives CASSYSGVTNQPQHF.

The chain recombines TRBV5-1 with TRBJ1-2, with unresolved D. The V end was cut by 0 bases, the J end by 5 bases, with 8 bases between. The CDR3 has 13 amino acids. Per germline, CDR1 SGHRS and CDR2 YFSETQ. CDR3 amino acids: CASSLAGVYGYTF. CDR3 DNA sequence: TGCGCCAGCAGCTTGGCCGGGGTGTATGGCTACACCTTC. Full variable domain (outside the CDR3, taken from reference TRBV5-1 and TRBJ1-2): KAGVTQTPRYLIKTRGQQVTLSCSPISGHRSVSWYQQTPGQGLQFLFEYFSETQRNKGNFPGRFSGRQFSNSRSEMNVSTLELGDSALYLCASSLAGVYGYTFGSGTRLTVV.

The chain carries TRBV18 and TRBJ1-2; the D gene is possibly TRBD1 (5 bases). From germline, CDR1 is KGHSH and CDR2 LQKENI. The V end lost 3 bases, the J end lost 4 bases, and 12 bases lay between the germline ends. There are 14 residues in the CDR3. The CDR3 reads CASSPRDGSYGYTF. CDR3 coding DNA: TGTGCCAGCTCACCGAGGGACGGCTCCTATGGCTACACCTTC.

V is TRBV5-6 and J is TRBJ1-6; possible D gene TRBD1, 5 bases. CDR1 SGHDT and CDR2 YYEEEE come from the germline V gene. Trimming cost V 2 bases and J 7 bases, with 7 bases left between them. The CDR3 has 13 residues. CDR3 in DNA: TGTGCCAGCAGCTTAGGGGCAAATTCACCCCTCCACTTT. It translates to CASSLGANSPLHF.

The chain links TRBV27 to TRBJ2-7, with D possibly being TRBD1 (5 bases). V lost 2 bases and J 2 bases, leaving 7 bases between the germline ends. Germline CDR1 reads MNHEY; CDR2 reads SMNVEV (reference sequence). There are 13 residues in the CDR3. The CDR3 loop reads CASSLKGTYEQYF. CDR3 coding DNA: TGTGCCAGCAGTTTAAAGGGGACCTACGAGCAGTACTTC.

This clone appeared a few times. The chain carries TRBV14 and TRBJ1-4; D ambiguous. CDR1 and CDR2 from the germline V gene are SGHDN and FVKESK. The V and J ends lost 2 bases and 5 bases respectively, with 6 bases between them. This CDR3 spans 13 amino acids. CDR3 sequence: CASSQQINEKLFF. DNA for the CDR3: TGTGCCAGCAGCCAACAGATCAATGAAAAACTGTTTTTT.

The chain has TRBV10-1 and TRBJ1-3; TRBD1 might be the D (5 bases). Germline V gene data show CDR1 as WNHNN and CDR2 as SYGVQD (reference sequence). Trimming took off 0 bases at V and 3 bases at J, with 6 bases between the two ends. This CDR3 has 14 amino acids. For the CDR3, the DNA is TGCGCCAGCAGTGAGTCTACAGGTGGAAACACCATATATTTT. Translated, it gives CASSESTGGNTIYF.

This clone was seen more than once but under ten times. The chain combines TRBV5-8 with TRBJ1-6; no clear D gene. V lost 4 bases and J 7 bases, leaving 15 bases between the germline ends. Germline loops: CDR1 SGHTS, CDR2 YDEGEE. CDR3 length: 15 amino acids. CDR3 sequence (DNA): TGTGCCAGCAGCCCATATAAAGGAACGAATTCACCCCTCCACTTT. Protein sequence: CASSPYKGTNSPLHF.

V and J are TRBV5-1 and TRBJ2-5; D unclear. This CDR3 comprises 11 residues. Trimming cost V 2 bases and J 2 bases, with 1 base left between them. The germline CDR1 and CDR2 sequences are SGHRS and YFSETQ. The CDR3 coding sequence is TGCGCCAGCAGCTTACAAGAGACCCAGTACTTC. Translation gives CASSLQETQYF.

This chain uses TRBV5-4 with TRBJ2-6, with TRBD1 matching over 9 bases. J was trimmed by 0 bases and V by 6 bases; bases with no gene match: 13. The CDR3 sequence is 19 residues long. CDR1 and CDR2 from the germline V gene are SGHNT and YYREEE (reference sequence). The CDR3 DNA follows: TGTGCCAGCATGAAAAGGACAGGGGACACTCTCTCTGGGGCCAACGTCCTGACTTTC. Amino acids: CASMKRTGDTLSGANVLTF.

The count of this clone is one. The chain couples TRBV28 to TRBJ1-5; 7 nucleotides align to TRBD1. Germline V gene data show CDR1 as MDHEN and CDR2 as SYDVKM. The CDR3 runs 14 residues. V gave up 4 bases and J gave up 5 bases; unmatched junction bases: 5. In DNA, the CDR3 is TGTGCCAGCAGTTCGGGACAGAAGGATCAGCCCCAGCATTTT. This encodes CASSSGQKDQPQHF.

This rearrangement joins TRBV4-2 to TRBJ2-2; tentative D call: TRBD1 (5 bases). Germline V gene data show CDR1 as LGHNA and CDR2 as YNFKEQ. Trimming stripped 0 bases from V and 1 base from J, with 15 bases between. CDR3 size: 18 residues. The CDR3 is CASSQELGPIGNTGELFF. The DNA for the CDR3 is TGTGCCAGCAGCCAAGAATTGGGGCCTATAGGGAACACCGGGGAGCTGTTTTTT.

This clone was recorded a few times. The J gene is TRBJ1-2, the V gene TRBV19; a possible D gene is TRBD1 (5 bases). From germline, CDR1 is LNHDA and CDR2 SQIVND (reference sequence). The V gene lost 4 bases and the J gene lost 7 bases, with 7 bases spanning the gap. The CDR3 length is 11 residues. The CDR3 region has the DNA TGTGCCAGTAGTACGGGACTTGGCTACACCTTC. Its protein is CASSTGLGYTF.

This clone was counted only a few times. This rearrangement joins TRBV25-1 to TRBJ1-2; perhaps TRBD1 as D (6 bases). The CDR3 totals 14 residues. The V gene's germline CDR1 is MGHDK and CDR2 SYGVNS. Between the trimmed V and J ends, which lost 6 bases and 1 base, there was a span of 12 bases. The CDR3 sequence is CASRPGADNYGYTF. Written as DNA, the CDR3 is TGTGCCAGCAGGCCGGGGGCAGATAACTATGGCTACACCTTC.

The gene calls are TRBV7-3 and TRBJ2-1; unclear D gene. The ends were cut back, 1 base at V and 1 base at J, with 11 bases in the middle. CDR1 is SGHTA and CDR2 is FQGTGA in the germline V gene. The CDR3 has 16 amino acids. CDR3 sequence: CASSLKAPGSYNEQFF. DNA of the CDR3: TGTGCCAGCAGCTTAAAGGCCCCAGGTTCCTACAATGAGCAGTTCTTC.

This clone was seen more than once but under ten times. The chain combines TRBV11-2 with TRBJ2-2, with 8 bases lining up with TRBD1. The trim removed 6 bases at V and 4 bases at J, leaving 4 bases unmatched. In germline, CDR1 is SGHAT, CDR2 FQNNGV. CDR3 length: 14 residues. The CDR3 coding sequence is TGTGCCAGCAGTGGGCAGGGGGCCACCGGGGAGCTGTTTTTT. This codes for CASSGQGATGELFF.

This chain joins TRBV27 and TRBJ2-5, with 9 bases identical to TRBD2. CDR3 size: 15 residues. J was trimmed by 5 bases and V by 1 base; bases with no gene match: 5. Germline V gives CDR1 MNHEY, CDR2 SMNVEV (reference sequence). CDR3 nucleotide sequence: TGTGCCAGCAGTTTATACCGCGGGAGGGAGGAGACCCAGTACTTC. Encoded protein: CASSLYRGREETQYF.

This clone turned up a few times. This sequence joins TRBV28 and TRBJ2-1; D is uncertain. Trimming took 5 bases from V and 8 from J, leaving 13 bases between them. CDR3 length: 13 amino acids. CDR1 and CDR2 (germline): MDHEN, SYDVKM. CDR3 sequence reads: CASSEGLYDEQFF. CDR3 DNA sequence: TGTGCCAGCAGTGAAGGGTTATACGATGAGCAGTTCTTC. The whole variable domain, remainder taken from reference TRBV28 and TRBJ2-1, is DVKVTQSSRYLVKRTGEKVFLECVQDMDHENMFWYRQDPGLGLRLIYFSYDVKMKEKGDIPEGYSVSREKKERFSLILESASTNQTSMYLCASSEGLYDEQFFGPGTRLTVL.

This clone has more than one count but fewer than ten. The V and J genes are TRBV14 and TRBJ1-2, with D perhaps matching TRBD1 (5 bases). Germline V gene sequence: CDR1 SGHDN, CDR2 FVKESK. The length of the CDR3 is 14 residues. Trimming took 1 base from V and 8 from J, leaving 14 bases between them. The CDR3 nucleotides read TGTGCCAGCAGCCAAGTTCCCGGGACCTCAGGCTACACCTTC. Amino acid sequence: CASSQVPGTSGYTF.

The CDR3 protein is CASSFLAGRQETQYF. In DNA form, the CDR3 reads TGTGCCAGCAGCTTTTTAGCGGGGCGCCAAGAGACCCAGTACTTC. The chain couples TRBV5-4 to TRBJ2-5; 8 bases line up with TRBD2. Trimming at V came to 2 bases and at J to 1 base, leaving 4 bases not matched to a gene. Germline-derived CDR1 and CDR2 are SGHNT and YYREEE (reference sequence). This CDR3 is built from 15 residues.

For the CDR3, the DNA is TGTGCCAGCAGCTTGGTCGGGGTTCGGACTGAAGCTTTCTTT. This gives the protein CASSLVGVRTEAFF. The gene calls are TRBV5-4 and TRBJ1-1, with D hard to call. Trimming took off 0 bases at V and 5 bases at J, with 11 bases between the two ends. CDR3 length: 14 amino acids. Germline CDR1 is SGHNT and CDR2 is YYREEE (reference sequence).

This chain uses TRBV2 with TRBJ2-4; TRBD2 is a possible D gene (6 bases). CDR3 length equals 12 residues. V dropped 5 bases and J dropped 8 bases, with 10 bases sitting between them. Looked up from germline, CDR1 is SNHLY and CDR2 is FYNNEI. The CDR3 spells CASSLGEDIQYF. In nucleotides, the CDR3 is TGTGCCAGCAGTCTAGGGGAGGACATTCAGTACTTC.

The chain recombines TRBV6-5 with TRBJ1-1; D ambiguous. This CDR3 spans 13 amino acids. In germline, CDR1 is MNHEY, CDR2 SVGAGI. The V gene lost 5 bases and the J gene lost 1 base, with 8 bases spanning the gap. CDR3 loop: CASSKSGNTEAFF. The DNA of the CDR3 is TGTGCCAGCAGTAAATCAGGGAACACTGAAGCTTTCTTT.

This rearrangement joins TRBV28 to TRBJ2-1; TRBD2 agrees at 14 bases. Germline-derived CDR1 and CDR2 are MDHEN and SYDVKM. CDR3 length: 15 residues. V gave up 9 bases and J gave up 10 bases; unmatched junction bases: 11. The DNA for the CDR3 is TGTGCCAGTCTTCCGGGACTAGCGGGGGCACGAGAGCAGTTCTTC. This encodes CASLPGLAGAREQFF.

The V gene is TRBV29-1, the J gene TRBJ1-1, with 9 bases that match TRBD1. The CDR3 is 13 amino acids. V shed 4 bases and J 5 bases; nucleotides not matched to a gene: 5. CDR1 is SQVTM, CDR2 ANQGSEA, per germline. The CDR3 region has the DNA TGCAGCGTTGGAGGGACAGGGTGGACTGAAGCTTTCTTT. Its protein product is CSVGGTGWTEAFF. Full variable domain (rest looked up from reference TRBV29-1 and TRBJ1-1): SAVISQKPSRDICQRGTSLTIQCQVDSQVTMMFWYRQQPGQSLTLIATANQGSEATYESGFVIDKFPISRPNLTFSTLTVSNMSPEDSSIYLCSVGGTGWTEAFFGQGTRLTVV.